This T cell receptor beta chain was captured by sequencing in a study of T cell responses to AZD1222 COVID-19 vaccine. This clone occurred once. Germline trimming cut 5 bases from V and 7 bases from J; bases unmatched to any gene: 8. This CDR3 has 15 amino acids. The germline V gene encodes CDR1 MNHEY and CDR2 SVGAGI. Clones were sequenced by immunoSEQ multiplex PCR, and TCRdb holds only the in-frame ones, with some missing. Among about 140,000 clones, 85% to 95% were seen once, and the ten largest hold approximately 0.96%. The rearrangement uses TRBV6-5 and TRBJ1-2; TRBD1 matches 12 bases. The receptor's source is an adult in good health. The sequenced sample was peripheral blood, obtained on day 0 of MenACWY control vaccination. In DNA, the CDR3 is TGTGCCAGCAGTACCGGGACAGGGGGCCCTAGTGGCTACACCTTC. Its translation: CASSTGTGGPSGYTF.